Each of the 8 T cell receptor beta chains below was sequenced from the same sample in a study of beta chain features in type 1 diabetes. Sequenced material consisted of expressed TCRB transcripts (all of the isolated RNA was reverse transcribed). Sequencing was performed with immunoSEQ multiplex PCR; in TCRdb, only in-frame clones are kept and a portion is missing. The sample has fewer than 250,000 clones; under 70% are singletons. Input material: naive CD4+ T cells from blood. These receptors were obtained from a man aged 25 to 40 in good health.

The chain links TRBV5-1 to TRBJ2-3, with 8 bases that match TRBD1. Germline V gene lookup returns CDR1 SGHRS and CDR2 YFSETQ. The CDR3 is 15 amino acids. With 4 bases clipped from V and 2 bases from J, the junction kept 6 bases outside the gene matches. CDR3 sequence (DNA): TGCGCCAGCAGCCATGGGACAGGCCCCACAGATACGCAGTATTTT. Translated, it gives CASSHGTGPTDTQYF.

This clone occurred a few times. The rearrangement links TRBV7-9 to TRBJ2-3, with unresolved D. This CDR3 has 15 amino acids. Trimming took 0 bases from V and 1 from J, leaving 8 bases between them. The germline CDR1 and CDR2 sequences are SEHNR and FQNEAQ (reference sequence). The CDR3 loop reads CASSLAQDRTDTQYF. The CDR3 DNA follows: TGTGCCAGCAGCTTAGCGCAGGACCGCACAGATACGCAGTATTTT.

The DNA for the CDR3 is TGTGCCACCAGCAGGACTAGCGGGAGATGGGATGAGCAGTTCTTC. Its protein product is CATSRTSGRWDEQFF. The chain links TRBV15 to TRBJ2-1; 12 bases agree with TRBD2. The CDR3 runs to 15 residues. Trimming cost V 3 bases and J 8 bases; bases outside gene matches: 5. Germline loops: CDR1 LNHNV, CDR2 YYDKDF (reference sequence). The full variable domain, rest sourced from reference TRBV15 and TRBJ2-1, is DAMVIQNPRYQVTQFGKPVTLSCSQTLNHNVMYWYQQKSSQAPKLLFHYYDKDFNNEADTPDNFQSRRPNTSFCFLDIRSPGLGDTAMYLCATSRTSGRWDEQFFGPGTRLTVL.

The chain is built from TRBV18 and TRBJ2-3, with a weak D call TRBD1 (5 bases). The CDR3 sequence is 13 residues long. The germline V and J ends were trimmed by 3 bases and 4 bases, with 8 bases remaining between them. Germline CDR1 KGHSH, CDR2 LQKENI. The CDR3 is CASSPGPPDTQYF. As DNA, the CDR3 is TGTGCCAGCTCACCGGGGCCCCCAGATACGCAGTATTTT.

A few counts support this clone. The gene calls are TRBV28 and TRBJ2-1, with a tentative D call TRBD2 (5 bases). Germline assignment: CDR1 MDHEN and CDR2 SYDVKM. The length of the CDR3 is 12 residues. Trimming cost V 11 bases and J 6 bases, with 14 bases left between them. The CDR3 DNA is TGTGCCGGAAGGACTCCTCCCAATGAGCAGTTCTTC. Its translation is CAGRTPPNEQFF.

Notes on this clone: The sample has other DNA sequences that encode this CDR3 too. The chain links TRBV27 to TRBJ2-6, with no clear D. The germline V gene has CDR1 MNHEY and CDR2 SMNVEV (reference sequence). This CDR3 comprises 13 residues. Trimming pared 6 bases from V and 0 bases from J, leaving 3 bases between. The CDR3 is CASSRSGANVLTF. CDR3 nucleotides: TGTGCCAGCAGCCGCTCTGGGGCCAACGTCCTGACTTTC.

As DNA, the CDR3 is TGCGCCAGCAGCCAAGATTGGGATACATCCCCCACCGGGGAGCTGTTTTTT. Its protein product is CASSQDWDTSPTGELFF. The chain employs TRBV4-3 and TRBJ2-2; the D is unclear. CDR3 size: 17 residues. Trimming cost V 0 bases and J 4 bases, with 15 bases left between them. Germline-derived CDR1 and CDR2 are LGHNA and YSLEER.

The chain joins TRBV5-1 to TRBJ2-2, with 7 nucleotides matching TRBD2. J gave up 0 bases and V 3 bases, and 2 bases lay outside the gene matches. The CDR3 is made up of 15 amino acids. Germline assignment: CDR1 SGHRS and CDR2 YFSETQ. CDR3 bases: TGCGCCAGCAGCTCCGGGGGGACGAACACCGGGGAGCTGTTTTTT. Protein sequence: CASSSGGTNTGELFF.